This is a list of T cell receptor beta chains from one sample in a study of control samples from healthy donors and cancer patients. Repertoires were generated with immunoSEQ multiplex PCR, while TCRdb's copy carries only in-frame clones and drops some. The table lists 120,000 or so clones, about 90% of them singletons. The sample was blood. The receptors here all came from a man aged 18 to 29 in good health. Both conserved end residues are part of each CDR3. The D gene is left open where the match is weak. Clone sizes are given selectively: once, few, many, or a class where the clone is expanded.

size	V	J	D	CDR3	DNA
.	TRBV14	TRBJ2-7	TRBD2	CASSQDPTSGSIHLSYEQYF	TGTGCCAGCAGCCAAGATCCGACTAGCGGGAGTATCCACCTCTCCTACGAGCAGTACTTC
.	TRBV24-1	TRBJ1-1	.	CASMTNTEAFF	TGTGCCTCCATGACGAACACTGAAGCTTTCTTT
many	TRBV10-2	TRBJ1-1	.	CASRGRGITEAFF	TGCGCCAGCAGGGGGCGGGGGATCACTGAAGCTTTCTTT
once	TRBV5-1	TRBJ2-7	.	CASSLEDGYEQYF	TGCGCCAGCAGCTTGGAAGACGGCTACGAGCAGTACTTC
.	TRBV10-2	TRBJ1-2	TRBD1	CATAGQNTFYGYTF	TGCGCCACCGCGGGACAGAATACTTTCTATGGCTACACCTTC
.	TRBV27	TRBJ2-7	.	CASPQQGGLGYEQYF	TGTGCCAGCCCCCAGCAGGGGGGTCTCGGATACGAGCAGTACTTC
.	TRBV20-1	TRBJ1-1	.	CSASAQDRNTEAFF	TGCAGTGCTAGTGCCCAGGACAGGAACACTGAAGCTTTCTTT
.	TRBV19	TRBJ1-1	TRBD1	CASSWTGGTRTEAFF	TGTGCCAGTAGTTGGACAGGGGGAACGAGGACTGAAGCTTTCTTT
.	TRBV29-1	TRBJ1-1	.	CSVEARGPLKNTEAFF	TGCAGCGTTGAAGCCCGGGGACCCCTTAAAAACACTGAAGCTTTCTTT
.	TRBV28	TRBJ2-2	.	CASRVQQGGGTGELFF	TGTGCCAGCAGGGTACAACAGGGGGGGGGCACCGGGGAGCTGTTTTTT
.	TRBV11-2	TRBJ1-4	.	CASSPRSGPGGEKLFF	TGTGCCAGCAGCCCCCGTTCGGGGCCGGGGGGGGAAAAACTGTTTTTT
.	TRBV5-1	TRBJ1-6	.	CASSLGHPNSPLHF	TGCGCCAGCAGCTTAGGACACCCCAATTCACCCCTCCACTTT
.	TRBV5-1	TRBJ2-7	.	CASNKMGGSYEQYF	TGCGCCAGCAACAAAATGGGCGGCTCCTACGAGCAGTACTTC
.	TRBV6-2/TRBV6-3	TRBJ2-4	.	CASSYSQRAKNIQYF	TGTGCCAGCAGTTACTCTCAGAGGGCCAAAAACATTCAGTACTTC
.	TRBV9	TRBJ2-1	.	CASSTSGTPWNEQFF	TGTGCCAGCAGCACCTCCGGGACGCCCTGGAATGAGCAGTTCTTC
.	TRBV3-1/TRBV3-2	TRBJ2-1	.	CASSQVTAGRRFNEQFF	TGTGCCAGCAGCCAAGTCACGGCAGGGCGTAGGTTCAATGAGCAGTTCTTC
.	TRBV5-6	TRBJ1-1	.	CASSLGTMNTEAFF	TGTGCCAGCAGCTTGGGCACCATGAACACTGAAGCTTTCTTT
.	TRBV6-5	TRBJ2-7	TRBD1	CASYRDRLAYEQYF	TGTGCCAGCTACCGGGACAGGTTAGCCTACGAGCAGTACTTC
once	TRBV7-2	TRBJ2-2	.	CASSGMLGGELFF	TGTGCCAGCAGCGGGATGTTGGGCGGGGAGCTGTTTTTT
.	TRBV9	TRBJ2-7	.	CASSVGEGGGTQYF	TGTGCCAGCAGCGTAGGGGAAGGGGGGGGAACGCAGTACTTC
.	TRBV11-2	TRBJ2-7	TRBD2	CASSTGGWRTVPYEQYF	TGTGCCAGCAGCACCGGGGGGTGGCGGACGGTACCCTACGAGCAGTACTTC
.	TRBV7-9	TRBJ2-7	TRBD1	CASTPPGRDRGSYEQYF	TGTGCCAGCACCCCTCCGGGGCGGGACAGGGGTAGCTACGAGCAGTACTTC
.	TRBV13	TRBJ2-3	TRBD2	CASSLVSGSADTQYF	TGTGCCAGCAGCTTAGTTAGCGGGAGCGCAGATACGCAGTATTTT
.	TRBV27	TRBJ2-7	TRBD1	CASSRTGGYEQYF	TGTGCCAGCAGTCGGACAGGGGGCTACGAGCAGTACTTC
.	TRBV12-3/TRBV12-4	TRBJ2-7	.	CASSLQGVQYF	TGTGCCAGCAGCCTACAGGGTGTGCAGTACTTC
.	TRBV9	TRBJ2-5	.	CASSVGGLQETQYF	TGTGCCAGCAGCGTAGGTGGACTACAAGAGACCCAGTACTTC
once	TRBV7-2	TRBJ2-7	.	CASSPIVPYEQYF	TGTGCCAGCAGCCCCATCGTTCCCTACGAGCAGTACTTC
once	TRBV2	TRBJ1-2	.	CASSDDLGRARYTF	TGTGCCAGCAGTGACGATCTCGGGAGGGCGCGTTACACCTTC
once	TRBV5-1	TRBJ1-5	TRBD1	CASSLDREPNQPQHF	TGCGCCAGCAGCTTAGACAGGGAACCCAATCAGCCCCAGCATTTT
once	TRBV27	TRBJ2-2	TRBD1	CASSYRTGSTGELFF	TGTGCCAGCAGTTATCGGACAGGGAGCACCGGGGAGCTGTTTTTT
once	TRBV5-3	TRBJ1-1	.	CARSHPVPIMGGGGYVTEAFF	TGTGCCAGAAGCCACCCTGTCCCCATCATGGGGGGGGGAGGTTACGTGACTGAAGCTTTCTTT
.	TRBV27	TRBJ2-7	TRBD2	CASSSPGLAAYEQYF	TGTGCCAGCAGTTCTCCGGGACTAGCGGCCTACGAGCAGTACTTC
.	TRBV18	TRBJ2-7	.	CASQSRAGEQYF	TGTGCCAGTCAATCCCGGGCGGGGGAGCAGTACTTC
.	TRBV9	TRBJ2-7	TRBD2	CASSASKAGEGYEQYF	TGTGCCAGCAGCGCATCAAAAGCGGGAGAGGGCTACGAGCAGTACTTC
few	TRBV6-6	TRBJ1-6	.	CASSRVSRPYNSPLHF	TGTGCCAGCAGTCGAGTCTCACGCCCCTATAATTCACCCCTCCACTTT